This T cell receptor (beta chain) appears in the sequencing data of a study of T-cell memory formation after mild COVID-19. This CDR3 has 14 residues. The junction had 6 bases not matched to a gene; V was cut back by 2 bases and J by 6 bases. CDR1 SGHKS and CDR2 YYEKEE come from the germline V gene (reference sequence). cDNA libraries for TCR alpha and TCR beta, carrying sample barcodes and UMIs, came from 5'RACE with constant-segment primers. TCRdb re-derived calls from the 5' RACE reads in MiXCR, one entry per CDR3 protein. The table has about 340,000 distinct CDR3 sequences, more than 15% seen once. Only a few counts were recorded for this clonotype. No antigen is known for it. General study findings and limits: Mainly CM and EM harbored the contracting CD4+ clones; mainly EMRA harbored the CD8+ ones.

V is TRBV5-5 and J is TRBJ1-2; TRBD1 matches at 8 bases. The sequenced material came from PBMCs or a T cell subset sorted from them (not recorded which). The clonotype originates from a man aged 18 to 29 who had mild COVID-19 (a few samples of this study predate the infection). Cell type and time point are not known. CDR3 in amino acids: CASSFRQGKDGYTF. The CDR3 nucleotides read TGTGCCAGCAGCTTCAGACAGGGGAAGGATGGCTACACCTTC.